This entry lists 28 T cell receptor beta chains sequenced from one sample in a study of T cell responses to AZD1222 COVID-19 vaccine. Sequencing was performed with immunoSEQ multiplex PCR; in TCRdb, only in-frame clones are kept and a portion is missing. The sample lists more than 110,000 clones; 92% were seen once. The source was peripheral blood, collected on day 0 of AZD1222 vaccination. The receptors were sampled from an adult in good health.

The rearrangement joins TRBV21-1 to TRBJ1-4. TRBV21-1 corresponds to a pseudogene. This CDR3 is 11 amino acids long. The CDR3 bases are TGTGCCAGCAGCCCCAATGAAAAACTGTTTTTT. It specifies CASSPNEKLFF.

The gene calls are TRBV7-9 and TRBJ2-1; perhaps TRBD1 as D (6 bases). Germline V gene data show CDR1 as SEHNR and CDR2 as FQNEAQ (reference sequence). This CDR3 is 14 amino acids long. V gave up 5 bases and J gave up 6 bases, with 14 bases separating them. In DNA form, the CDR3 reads TGTGCCAGCAGCCCACTCACAGGGTTCAATGAGCAGTTCTTC. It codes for CASSPLTGFNEQFF.

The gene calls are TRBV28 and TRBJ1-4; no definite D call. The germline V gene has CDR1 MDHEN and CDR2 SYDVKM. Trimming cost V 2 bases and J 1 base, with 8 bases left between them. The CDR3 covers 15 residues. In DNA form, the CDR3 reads TGTGCCAGCAGTTTAAGGACGGGAACTAATGAAAAACTGTTTTTT. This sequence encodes CASSLRTGTNEKLFF.

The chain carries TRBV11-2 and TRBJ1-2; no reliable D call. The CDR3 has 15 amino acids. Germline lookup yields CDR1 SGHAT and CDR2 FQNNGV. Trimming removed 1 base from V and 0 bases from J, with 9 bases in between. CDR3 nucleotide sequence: TGTGCCAGCAGCTTAGTGGGCAGAGCTAACTATGGCTACACCTTC. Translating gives CASSLVGRANYGYTF.

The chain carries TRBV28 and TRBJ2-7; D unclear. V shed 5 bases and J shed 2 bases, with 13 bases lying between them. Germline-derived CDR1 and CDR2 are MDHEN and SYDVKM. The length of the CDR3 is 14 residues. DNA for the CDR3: TGTGCCAGCAGTACCTTAAGTTCGCCCTACGAGCAGTACTTC. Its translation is CASSTLSSPYEQYF.

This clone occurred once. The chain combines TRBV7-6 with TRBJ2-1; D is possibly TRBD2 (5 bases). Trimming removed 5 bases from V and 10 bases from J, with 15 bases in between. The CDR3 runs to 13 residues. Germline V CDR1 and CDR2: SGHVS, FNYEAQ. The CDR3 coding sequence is TGTGCCAGCAGCCGTCAAGACTATTACGAGCAGTTCTTC. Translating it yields CASSRQDYYEQFF.

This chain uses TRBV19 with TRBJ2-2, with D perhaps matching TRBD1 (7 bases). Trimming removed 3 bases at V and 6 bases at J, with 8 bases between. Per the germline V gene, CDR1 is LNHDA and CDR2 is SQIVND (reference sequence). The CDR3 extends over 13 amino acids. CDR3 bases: TGTGCCAGTAGTATCAGGGGGGCCGGGGAGCTGTTTTTT. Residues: CASSIRGAGELFF.

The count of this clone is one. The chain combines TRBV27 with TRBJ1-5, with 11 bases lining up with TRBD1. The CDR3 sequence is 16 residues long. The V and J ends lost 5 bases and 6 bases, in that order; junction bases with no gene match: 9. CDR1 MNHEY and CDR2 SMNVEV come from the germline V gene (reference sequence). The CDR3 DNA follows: TGTGCCAGCAGTCCGGGACAGGGGGAAGAGCGTCAGCCCCAGCATTTT. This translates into CASSPGQGEERQPQHF.

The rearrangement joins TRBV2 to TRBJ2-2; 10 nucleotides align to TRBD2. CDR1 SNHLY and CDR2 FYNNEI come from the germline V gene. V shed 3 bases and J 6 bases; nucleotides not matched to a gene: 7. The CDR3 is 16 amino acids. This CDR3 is CASSEGLARLAGELFF. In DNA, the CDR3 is TGTGCCAGCAGTGAGGGACTAGCGAGGTTAGCCGGGGAGCTGTTTTTT.

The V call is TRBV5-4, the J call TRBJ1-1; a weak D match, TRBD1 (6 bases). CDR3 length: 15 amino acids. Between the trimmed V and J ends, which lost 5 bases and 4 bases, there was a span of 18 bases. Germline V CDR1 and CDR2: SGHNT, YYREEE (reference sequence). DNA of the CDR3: TGTGCCAGCAGGTTCCCGGACAGTGACGCCACTGAAGCTTTCTTT. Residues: CASRFPDSDATEAFF.

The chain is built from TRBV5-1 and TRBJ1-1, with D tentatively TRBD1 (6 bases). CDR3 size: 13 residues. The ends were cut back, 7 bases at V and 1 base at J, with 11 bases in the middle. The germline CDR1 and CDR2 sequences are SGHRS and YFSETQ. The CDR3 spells CASGTGANTEAFF. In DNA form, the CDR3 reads TGCGCCAGCGGCACGGGGGCGAACACTGAAGCTTTCTTT.

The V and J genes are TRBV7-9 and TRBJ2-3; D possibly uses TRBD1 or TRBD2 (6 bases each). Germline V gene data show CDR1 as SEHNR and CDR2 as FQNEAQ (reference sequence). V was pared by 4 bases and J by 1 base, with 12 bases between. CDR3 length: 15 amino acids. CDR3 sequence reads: CASSSTRGGTDTQYF. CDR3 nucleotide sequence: TGTGCCAGCAGCTCGACTAGGGGGGGCACAGATACGCAGTATTTT.

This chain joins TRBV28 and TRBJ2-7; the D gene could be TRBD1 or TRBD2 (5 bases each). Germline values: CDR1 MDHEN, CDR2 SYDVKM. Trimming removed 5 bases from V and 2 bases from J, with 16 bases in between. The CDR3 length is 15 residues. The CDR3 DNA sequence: TGTGCCAGCAGTGCTCGGGACCGAGTTACCTACGAGCAGTACTTC. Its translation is CASSARDRVTYEQYF.

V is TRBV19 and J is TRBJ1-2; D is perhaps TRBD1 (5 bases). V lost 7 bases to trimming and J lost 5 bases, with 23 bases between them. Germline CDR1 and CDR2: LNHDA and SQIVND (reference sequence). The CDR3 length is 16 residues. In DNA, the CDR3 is TGTGCCAGTACCTTGATCCTCGGACGGGACCCATATGGCTACACCTTC. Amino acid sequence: CASTLILGRDPYGYTF.

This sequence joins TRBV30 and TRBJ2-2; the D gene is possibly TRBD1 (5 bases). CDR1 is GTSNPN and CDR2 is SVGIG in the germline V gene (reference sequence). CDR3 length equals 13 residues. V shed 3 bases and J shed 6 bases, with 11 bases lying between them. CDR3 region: CAWRAGQAGELFF. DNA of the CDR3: TGTGCCTGGAGAGCCGGACAAGCCGGGGAGCTGTTTTTT.

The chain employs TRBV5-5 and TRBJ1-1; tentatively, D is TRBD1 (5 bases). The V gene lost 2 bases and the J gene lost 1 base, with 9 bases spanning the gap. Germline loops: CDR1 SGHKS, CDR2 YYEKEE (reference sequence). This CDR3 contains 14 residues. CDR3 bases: TGTGCCAGCAGCTTAATCGGGGGGAACACTGAAGCTTTCTTT. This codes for CASSLIGGNTEAFF.

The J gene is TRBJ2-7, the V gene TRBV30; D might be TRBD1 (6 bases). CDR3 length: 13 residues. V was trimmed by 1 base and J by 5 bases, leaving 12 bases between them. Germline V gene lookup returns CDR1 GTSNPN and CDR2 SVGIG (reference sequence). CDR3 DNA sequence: TGTGCCTGGAGTGGACAGGTGTCCAACGAGCAGTACTTC. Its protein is CAWSGQVSNEQYF.

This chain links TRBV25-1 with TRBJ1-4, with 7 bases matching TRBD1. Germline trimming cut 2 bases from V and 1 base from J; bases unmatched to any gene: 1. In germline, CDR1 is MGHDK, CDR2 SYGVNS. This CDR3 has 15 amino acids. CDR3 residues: CASSETGVTNEKLFF. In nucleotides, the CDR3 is TGTGCCAGCAGTGAAACAGGGGTAACTAATGAAAAACTGTTTTTT. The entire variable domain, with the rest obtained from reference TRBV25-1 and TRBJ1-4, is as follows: EADIYQTPRYLVIGTGKKITLECSQTMGHDKMYWYQQDPGMELHLIHYSYGVNSTEKGDLSSESTVSRIRTEHFPLTLESARPSHTSQYLCASSETGVTNEKLFFGSGTQLSVL.

In DNA, the CDR3 is TGTGCCAGCAGCTCCCCTTTACAGGGCAGGAAGCAAGAGACCCAGTACTTC. Its translation: CASSSPLQGRKQETQYF. The chain uses TRBV7-9 and TRBJ2-5, with a possible D match to TRBD1 (6 bases). The V end lost 4 bases, the J end lost 2 bases, and 20 bases lay between the germline ends. The CDR3 covers 17 residues. Germline lookup yields CDR1 SEHNR and CDR2 FQNEAQ (reference sequence).

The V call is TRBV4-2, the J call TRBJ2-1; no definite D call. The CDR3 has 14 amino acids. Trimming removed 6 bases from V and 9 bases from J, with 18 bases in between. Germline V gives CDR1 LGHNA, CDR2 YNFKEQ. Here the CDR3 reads CASSDDSPRGEQFF. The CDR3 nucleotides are TGTGCCAGCAGTGACGACTCCCCTCGCGGTGAGCAGTTCTTC.

The CDR3 spells CAISESGSETQYF. The CDR3 DNA sequence: TGTGCCATCAGTGAGTCCGGCTCAGAGACCCAGTACTTC. The chain has TRBV10-3 and TRBJ2-5; D remains ambiguous. The ends were cut back, 0 bases at V and 4 bases at J, with 6 bases in the middle. Germline-derived CDR1 and CDR2 are ENHRY and SYGVKD. The CDR3 is 13 residues long.

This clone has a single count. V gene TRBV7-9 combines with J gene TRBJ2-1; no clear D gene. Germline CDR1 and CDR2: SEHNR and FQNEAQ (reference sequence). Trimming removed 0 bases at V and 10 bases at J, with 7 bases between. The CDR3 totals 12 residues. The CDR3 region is CASSLALWEQFF. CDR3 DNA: TGTGCCAGCAGCTTAGCGCTTTGGGAGCAGTTCTTC.

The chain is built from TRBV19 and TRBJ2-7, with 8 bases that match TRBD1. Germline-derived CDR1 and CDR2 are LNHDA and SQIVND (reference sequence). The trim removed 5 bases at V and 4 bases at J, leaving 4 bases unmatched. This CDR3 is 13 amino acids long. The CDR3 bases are TGTGCCAGTAGTCGGGACAGGCTATACGAGCAGTACTTC. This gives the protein CASSRDRLYEQYF. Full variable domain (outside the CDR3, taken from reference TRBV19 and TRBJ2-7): DGGITQSPKYLFRKEGQNVTLSCEQNLNHDAMYWYRQDPGQGLRLIYYSQIVNDFQKGDIAEGYSVSREKKESFPLTVTSAQKNPTAFYLCASSRDRLYEQYFGPGTRLTVT.

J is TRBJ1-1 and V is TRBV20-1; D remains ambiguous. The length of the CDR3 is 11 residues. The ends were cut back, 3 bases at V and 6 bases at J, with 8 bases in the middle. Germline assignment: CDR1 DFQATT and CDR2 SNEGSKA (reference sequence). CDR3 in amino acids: CSASSTPEAFF. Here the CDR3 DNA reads TGCAGTGCTAGCTCCACACCTGAAGCTTTCTTT.

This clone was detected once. The CDR3 loop is CSVVDRGFAETQYF. The CDR3 coding sequence is TGCAGCGTTGTAGACAGGGGATTCGCGGAGACCCAGTACTTC. The chain is built from TRBV29-1 and TRBJ2-5, with TRBD1 matching 8 bases. V shed 4 bases, J shed 5 bases, and the junction held 9 bases outside the gene matches. There are 14 residues in the CDR3. Germline V gene lookup returns CDR1 SQVTM and CDR2 ANQGSEA. Combining the CDR3 with reference TRBV29-1 and TRBJ2-5 gives the whole variable domain SAVISQKPSRDICQRGTSLTIQCQVDSQVTMMFWYRQQPGQSLTLIATANQGSEATYESGFVIDKFPISRPNLTFSTLTVSNMSPEDSSIYLCSVVDRGFAETQYFGPGTRLLVL.

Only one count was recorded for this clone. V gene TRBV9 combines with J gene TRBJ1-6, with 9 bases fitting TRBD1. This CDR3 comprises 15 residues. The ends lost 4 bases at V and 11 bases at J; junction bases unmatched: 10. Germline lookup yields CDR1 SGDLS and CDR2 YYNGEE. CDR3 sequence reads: CASSSGTGSGPPLHF. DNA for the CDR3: TGTGCCAGCAGCTCCGGGACAGGGAGTGGTCCACCCCTCCACTTT.

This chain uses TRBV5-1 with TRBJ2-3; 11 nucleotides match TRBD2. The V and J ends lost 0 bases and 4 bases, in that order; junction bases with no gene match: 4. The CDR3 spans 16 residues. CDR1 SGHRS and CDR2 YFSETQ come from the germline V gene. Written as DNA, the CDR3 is TGCGCCAGCAGCTTGGTAGCGGGAGGGCACGCAGATACGCAGTATTTT. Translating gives CASSLVAGGHADTQYF.

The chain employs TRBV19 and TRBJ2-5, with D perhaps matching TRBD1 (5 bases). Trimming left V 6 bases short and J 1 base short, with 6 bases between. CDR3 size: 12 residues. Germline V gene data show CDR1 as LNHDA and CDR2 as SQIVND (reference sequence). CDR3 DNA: TGTGCCAGTAGGCAGGGCCAAGAGACCCAGTACTTC. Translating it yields CASRQGQETQYF.